This passage covers 25 T cell receptor beta chains from one sample sequenced in a study of regulatory T cells in long-lasting Graves disease. Time point given: newly diagnosed GD, antithyroid drugs for less than 3 months. PBMC RNA served as the TCR library source. Building of the TCR beta libraries involved iRepertoire HTBI primers and Arm-PCR of CDR3 regions. TCRdb reprocessed the multiplex PCR reads with MiXCR, giving one entry per CDR3 protein. The table shows under 300,000 distinct CDR3 sequences, with 15% to 20% occurring only once. The data were also submitted as part of a second study, on T cells in Graves' hyperthyroidism and ophthalmopathy.

Sequencing used peripheral blood mononuclear cells (PBMCs), obtained at new diagnosis, from a patient treated with antithyroid drugs. Receptors were obtained from a woman aged 25 to 39 with Graves disease.

This clonotype occurred many times. This chain links TRBV20-1 with TRBJ1-1; a possible D gene is TRBD1 (6 bases). Germline V lookup: CDR1 DFQATT, CDR2 SNEGSKA (reference sequence). The CDR3 has 14 residues. V lost 6 bases and J lost 3, with 17 bases in between. CDR3 in DNA: TGCAGTGCGGCACACGGGTGGGGGCACACTGAAGCTTTCTTT. This encodes CSAAHGWGHTEAFF.

This clonotype was seen ten or more times. V usage is TRBV6-1 and J usage is TRBJ2-7; D is undetermined. V was trimmed by 4 bases and J by 0 bases, leaving 22 bases between them. The germline V gene encodes CDR1 MNHNS and CDR2 SASEGT. CDR3 length: 18 amino acids. The CDR3 nucleotides are TGTGCCAGCAGTGGAAGAAATATCGACGGTGGAAGCTCCTACGAGCAGTACTTC. This encodes CASSGRNIDGGSSYEQYF.

This clonotype was recorded only once. This rearrangement joins TRBV14 to TRBJ2-1, with D maybe TRBD2 (5 bases). This CDR3 has 14 residues. V lost 0 bases and J lost 7, with 10 bases in between. The germline V gene has CDR1 SGHDN and CDR2 FVKESK. CDR3 DNA: TGTGCCAGCAGCCAAGATGGACTCAGGAATGAGCAGTTCTTC. This translates into CASSQDGLRNEQFF.

This clonotype came up many times. The chain combines TRBV18 with TRBJ2-1, with 7 nucleotides matching TRBD2. Germline loops: CDR1 KGHSH, CDR2 LQKENI. Losses at the gene ends were 3 bases for V and 5 bases for J; bases not matched to a gene: 7. This CDR3 has 15 residues. In nucleotides, the CDR3 is TGTGCCAGCTCACCCCAAAGGGACTATAACAATGAGCAGTTCTTC. Protein product: CASSPQRDYNNEQFF.

This clonotype appeared many times. The rearrangement uses TRBV2 and TRBJ1-1; D call uncertain. The CDR3 is made up of 14 amino acids. Trimming removed 6 bases at V and 2 bases at J, with 13 bases between. CDR1 is SNHLY and CDR2 is FYNNEI in the germline V gene. CDR3 loop: CASRKGRGNTEAFF. The CDR3 region has the DNA TGTGCCAGCAGGAAGGGTCGGGGAAACACTGAAGCTTTCTTT.

This clonotype was observed many times. The rearrangement joins TRBV12-3 or TRBV12-4 to TRBJ2-7, with 10 bases that match TRBD1. With V trimmed by 5 bases and J by 3 bases, 1 base remained unmatched. The CDR3 consists of 13 residues. The CDR3 DNA is TGTGCCAGCAGTCGGACAGGGGGCTACGAGCAGTACTTC. Encoded protein: CASSRTGGYEQYF.

This clonotype was picked up many times. The chain employs TRBV12-3 or TRBV12-4 and TRBJ2-1, with TRBD2 matching over 7 bases. Unmatched junction bases numbered 3, after V lost 1 base and J lost 3 bases. CDR3 length: 15 amino acids. As DNA, the CDR3 is TGTGCCAGCAGTTTAGGAGCGGGGCACTACAATGAGCAGTTCTTC. Its translation is CASSLGAGHYNEQFF.

The sample holds many counts of this clonotype. This chain joins TRBV12-3 or TRBV12-4 and TRBJ2-1; 9 bases line up with TRBD2. The junction had 13 bases not matched to a gene; V was cut back by 10 bases and J by 6 bases. This CDR3 spans 15 amino acids. The CDR3 DNA is TGTGCCACCGATAGCGGGGGCCAGAGGGGCAATGAGCAGTTCTTC. As protein: CATDSGGQRGNEQFF.

This clonotype was recorded many times. The V gene is TRBV6-1, the J gene TRBJ1-1; TRBD1 agrees at 8 bases. Germline V gene sequence: CDR1 MNHNS, CDR2 SASEGT. This CDR3 has 14 amino acids. V shed 5 bases and J 5 bases; nucleotides not matched to a gene: 7. CDR3 loop: CASSPSGGWTEAFF. The CDR3 DNA is TGTGCCAGCAGTCCTTCAGGGGGCTGGACTGAAGCTTTCTTT.

This clonotype was detected ten times or more. The V call is TRBV27, the J call TRBJ2-1, with unresolved D. Trimming left V 6 bases short and J 4 bases short, with 7 bases between. Germline V gives CDR1 MNHEY, CDR2 SMNVEV (reference sequence). The CDR3 totals 12 residues. Here the CDR3 DNA reads TGTGCCAGCAGGCAAAATTACAATGAGCAGTTCTTC. Translation gives CASRQNYNEQFF.

This clonotype was counted ten times or more. The rearrangement joins TRBV9 to TRBJ1-4; weak D call: TRBD1 (5 bases). Per the germline V gene, CDR1 is SGDLS and CDR2 is YYNGEE. The CDR3 extends over 16 amino acids. The ends were cut back, 4 bases at V and 6 bases at J, with 19 bases in the middle. The CDR3 reads CASSPPGTNRDEKLFF. CDR3 DNA sequence: TGTGCCAGCAGCCCACCCGGGACCAATAGGGATGAAAAACTGTTTTTT.

This clonotype was counted many times. This rearrangement joins TRBV5-6 to TRBJ1-2; D gene ambiguous. The CDR3 is 16 residues long. Trimming shortened V by 0 bases and J by 4 bases, and 16 bases separated the two germline ends. Germline CDR1 reads SGHDT; CDR2 reads YYEEEE. CDR3 DNA: TGTGCCAGCAGCTTGGGAGGTGGCGGCCTAGGCTATGGCTACACCTTC. Its protein product is CASSLGGGGLGYGYTF. The entire variable domain, with the rest obtained from reference TRBV5-6 and TRBJ1-2, is as follows: DAGVTQSPTHLIKTRGQQVTLRCSPKSGHDTVSWYQQALGQGPQFIFQYYEEEERQRGNFPDRFSGHQFPNYSSELNVNALLLGDSALYLCASSLGGGGLGYGYTFGSGTRLTVV.

A word on this clonotype: Germline and junction disagree at one end, which may indicate a read error. The chain recombines TRBV4-1 with TRBJ1-4; D is unclear. The germline V gene encodes CDR1 MGHRA and CDR2 YSYEKL. The CDR3 is made up of 15 amino acids. This CDR3 reads CASSQVGQTNEELFF. The CDR3 coding sequence is TGCGCCAGCAGCCAAGTCGGGCAGACTAATGAAGAACTGTTTTTT.

Many counts were recorded for this clonotype. V gene TRBV12-3 or TRBV12-4 combines with J gene TRBJ2-7; D is ambiguous. This CDR3 has 14 amino acids. V gave up 1 base and J gave up 1 base, with 8 bases separating them. CDR3 protein: CASSLGTPSYEQYF. CDR3 DNA sequence: TGTGCCAGCAGTTTAGGCACTCCGTCCTACGAGCAGTACTTC.

This rearrangement joins TRBV12-3 or TRBV12-4 to TRBJ1-1; 7 nucleotides align to TRBD1. The CDR3 contains 14 residues. With V trimmed by 4 bases and J by 5 bases, 7 bases remained unmatched. The chain's CDR3 is CASSYQGVGTEAFF. The CDR3 DNA reads TGTGCCAGCAGTTACCAGGGGGTAGGGACTGAAGCTTTCTTT.

This clonotype was detected ten times or more. The CDR3 region has the DNA TGTGCCAGCAGCCAGGGGCGGGGGATGCCTGGGGAGCTGTTTTTT. The encoded protein is CASSQGRGMPGELFF. The chain combines TRBV11-3 with TRBJ2-2, with D possibly matching TRBD2 (7 bases). Germline assignment: CDR1 SGHNT and CDR2 YENEEA. V was cut by 5 bases and J by 8 bases, with 18 bases left in between. This CDR3 contains 15 residues. The whole variable domain, filled in from reference TRBV11-3 and TRBJ2-2, reads EAGVVQSPRYKIIEKKQPVAFWCNPISGHNTLYWYLQNLGQGPELLIRYENEEAVDDSQLPKDRFSAERLKGVDSTLKIQPAELGDSAVYLCASSQGRGMPGELFFGEGSRLTVL.

The chain uses TRBV7-2 and TRBJ2-7; 11 bases agree with TRBD2. V lost 5 bases to trimming and J lost 4 bases; unmatched junction nucleotides: 7. This CDR3 region has 15 residues. CDR1 SGHTA and CDR2 FQGNSA come from the germline V gene. This CDR3 reads CASSQVAGGWYEQYF. CDR3 coding DNA: TGTGCCAGCAGCCAAGTAGCGGGAGGGTGGTACGAGCAGTACTTC.

The sample holds many counts of this clonotype. The chain uses TRBV2 and TRBJ2-7; TRBD2 is a possible D gene (6 bases). Trimming removed 6 bases at V and 3 bases at J, with 15 bases between. Germline CDR1 is SNHLY and CDR2 is FYNNEI. The CDR3 totals 14 residues. CDR3 sequence (DNA): TGTGCCAGCAGGGGAACAGGAGGGTTCTACGAGCAGTACTTC. This gives the protein CASRGTGGFYEQYF.

The sample holds many counts of this clonotype. This chain joins TRBV5-6 and TRBJ1-1, with a weak D call TRBD1 (5 bases). The CDR3 consists of 16 residues. Germline V gives CDR1 SGHDT, CDR2 YYEEEE. The V end lost 3 bases, the J end lost 1 base, and 16 bases lay between the germline ends. DNA for the CDR3: TGTGCCAGCAGCTCACAAACGGGACGGTGGAACACTGAAGCTTTCTTT. It specifies CASSSQTGRWNTEAFF. The full variable domain, completed using reference TRBV5-6 and TRBJ1-1, is DAGVTQSPTHLIKTRGQQVTLRCSPKSGHDTVSWYQQALGQGPQFIFQYYEEEERQRGNFPDRFSGHQFPNYSSELNVNALLLGDSALYLCASSSQTGRWNTEAFFGQGTRLTVV.

The rearrangement uses TRBV7-2 and TRBJ1-2; TRBD1 matches at 9 bases. The CDR3 is made up of 13 amino acids. The V segment lost 6 bases and the J segment 7 bases; nucleotides outside the gene matches: 6. CDR1 and CDR2 (germline): SGHTA, FQGNSA. The CDR3 sequence is CASRLTGGGGYTF. The CDR3 region has the DNA TGTGCCAGCAGGCTGACAGGGGGAGGTGGCTACACCTTC.

This clonotype appeared many times. The gene calls are TRBV28 and TRBJ1-6; D is perhaps TRBD1 (5 bases). The CDR3 extends over 15 amino acids. In germline, CDR1 is MDHEN, CDR2 SYDVKM. V was cut by 5 bases and J by 5 bases, with 13 bases left in between. The CDR3 reads CASSPWDGNNSPLHF. In DNA form, the CDR3 reads TGTGCCAGCAGTCCCTGGGACGGGAATAATTCACCCCTCCACTTT.

A word on this clonotype: One junction end does not reproduce the germline sequence, and a read error may be involved. This chain links TRBV18 with TRBJ2-5, with 8 nucleotides matching TRBD1. CDR3 size: 14 residues. The V gene's germline CDR1 is KGHSH and CDR2 LQKENI. The CDR3 DNA is TGTGTCAGCTCACCCGGGACAGGCCAAGAGACCCAGTACTTC. This sequence encodes CVSSPGTGQETQYF.

This sequence joins TRBV14 and TRBJ1-2; a possible D gene is TRBD1 (5 bases). Deletions cut 1 base from V and 1 base from J, with 13 bases between. CDR1 SGHDN and CDR2 FVKESK come from the germline V gene. The CDR3 is made up of 16 amino acids. In nucleotides, the CDR3 is TGTGCCAGCAGCCAAGGGGGCCGGGGGTTTAACTATGGCTACACCTTC. The encoded protein is CASSQGGRGFNYGYTF. Full variable domain (missing parts from reference TRBV14 and TRBJ1-2): EAGVTQFPSHSVIEKGQTVTLRCDPISGHDNLYWYRRVMGKEIKFLLHFVKESKQDESGMPNNRFLAERTGGTYSTLKVQPAELEDSGVYFCASSQGGRGFNYGYTFGSGTRLTVV.

This clonotype was observed many times. The rearrangement joins TRBV5-1 to TRBJ1-1; D is unresolved. Trimming pared 0 bases from V and 3 bases from J, leaving 9 bases between. The CDR3 totals 14 residues. In germline, CDR1 is SGHRS, CDR2 YFSETQ. The CDR3 DNA follows: TGCGCCAGCAGCTTGGGTACCGTGGACACTGAAGCTTTCTTT. It translates to CASSLGTVDTEAFF.

The sample holds a few counts of this clonotype. This sequence joins TRBV12-3 or TRBV12-4 and TRBJ1-6; no firm D call. This CDR3 is built from 13 residues. The V gene lost 10 bases and the J gene lost 6 bases, with 13 bases spanning the gap. The CDR3: CATKTYGNSPLHF. The CDR3 DNA follows: TGTGCCACCAAAACTTACGGTAATTCACCCCTCCACTTT.